These T cell receptor beta chains were read from a single sample in a study of blood T cell repertoires in COVID-19. Method: immunoSEQ multiplex PCR; TCRdb's copy keeps in-frame clones and lacks some. Here the sample spans under 35,000 clones, about 78% being singletons. The specimen was peripheral blood. The receptors shown here come from a man older than 75 with acute or convalescent COVID-19. Each CDR3 is given with its conserved first and last residue. A D gene is named only where the DNA matches it firmly. Rows may omit the clone size; those that give it use once, few, many or a size class.

v_call	cdr3_length	clone_size	d_call	j_call	cdr3_aa	cdr3_nt
TRBV4-3	18	once	.	TRBJ1-4	CASSQVGFMGRVNEKLFF	TGCGCCAGCAGCCAAGTCGGGTTTATGGGCAGGGTTAATGAAAAACTGTTTTTT
TRBV6-5	15	.	TRBD1	TRBJ1-4	CASRYSGTGIEKLFF	TGTGCCAGCAGGTACTCCGGGACAGGGATTGAAAAACTGTTTTTT
TRBV7-2	14	once	.	TRBJ2-7	CASFSGSGLGEQYF	TGTGCCAGCTTCTCCGGATCCGGGTTAGGCGAGCAGTACTTC
TRBV10-3	14	.	TRBD2	TRBJ2-1	CAAHSGGPGNEQFF	TGTGCCGCCCATAGCGGGGGTCCCGGTAATGAGCAGTTCTTC
TRBV25-1	15	.	TRBD1	TRBJ1-6	CASSEGRTGSSPLHF	TGTGCCAGCAGTGAGGGAAGGACAGGGAGCTCACCCCTCCACTTT
TRBV24-1	16	.	TRBD2	TRBJ2-1	CATSDPGVSGGAEQFF	TGTGCCACCAGTGACCCCGGGGTTAGCGGGGGGGCAGAGCAGTTCTTC
TRBV4-2	14	.	.	TRBJ2-4	CASSTDLGKNIQYF	TGTGCCAGTTCGACAGATCTGGGCAAAAACATTCAGTACTTC
TRBV7-2	15	.	TRBD1	TRBJ1-5	CASSPQQGSNQPQHF	TGTGCCAGCTCCCCCCAACAGGGGAGCAATCAGCCCCAGCATTTT
TRBV9	14	.	TRBD1	TRBJ2-3	CASSTGGPEDTQYF	TGTGCCAGCTCAACAGGGGGGCCTGAGGATACGCAGTATTTT
TRBV18	15	.	.	TRBJ1-3	CASSLDSDSGNTIYF	TGTGCCAGCTCACTCGACAGCGATTCTGGAAACACCATATATTTT
TRBV3-1/TRBV3-2	13	few	.	TRBJ1-1	CASSYYLGREAFF	TGTGCCAGCAGCTATTACCTAGGTCGCGAAGCTTTCTTT
TRBV12-5	18	few	.	TRBJ2-7	CASGLPTYGRGRSYEQYF	TGTGCTAGTGGTTTGCCGACCTATGGGAGGGGGAGGTCCTACGAGCAGTACTTC
TRBV19	15	.	TRBD2	TRBJ2-1	CASSMGLAEHNEQFF	TGTGCCAGTAGTATGGGACTAGCGGAGCACAATGAGCAGTTCTTC
TRBV2	14	.	.	TRBJ1-1	CASRLPGLYTEAFF	TGTGCCAGCAGATTACCGGGACTCTACACTGAAGCTTTCTTT
TRBV5-1	16	.	TRBD2	TRBJ2-2	CASSWTSGGDTGELFF	TGCGCCAGCAGCTGGACTAGCGGGGGGGACACCGGGGAGCTGTTTTTT
TRBV6-5	14	few	.	TRBJ1-2	CASGRAGDYYGYTF	TGTGCCAGCGGGAGGGCGGGGGATTACTATGGCTACACCTTC
TRBV6-2/TRBV6-3	14	.	.	TRBJ1-5	CASSRVVAGQPQHF	TGTGCCAGCAGTCGGGTCGTGGCGGGTCAGCCCCAGCATTTT
TRBV4-1	16	.	.	TRBJ1-1	CASSQPGFAGNTEAFF	TGCGCCAGCAGCCAACCGGGTTTTGCGGGGAACACTGAAGCTTTCTTT
TRBV6-5	14	.	TRBD1	TRBJ2-2	CASRVTGGTGELFF	TGTGCCAGCAGAGTGACAGGGGGGACCGGGGAGCTGTTTTTT
TRBV10-3	14	.	.	TRBJ1-3	CAISSVTVGNTIYF	TGTGCCATCAGTTCCGTGACAGTTGGAAACACCATATATTTT
TRBV6-2/TRBV6-3	12	.	.	TRBJ1-2	CASSYTRRGYTF	TGTGCCAGCAGTTACACGAGGAGGGGCTACACCTTC
TRBV27	15	.	.	TRBJ1-4	CASSNRQVSNEKLFF	TGTGCCAGCAGTAATCGACAGGTTTCTAATGAAAAACTGTTTTTT
TRBV19	16	.	.	TRBJ1-1	CASSAYQGTMNTEAFF	TGTGCCAGTAGTGCGTATCAGGGTACTATGAACACTGAAGCTTTCTTT
TRBV13	16	.	.	TRBJ2-5	CASSFRLTALQETQYF	TGTGCCAGCAGCTTTAGGCTGACAGCCCTCCAAGAGACCCAGTACTTC
TRBV6-5	16	.	.	TRBJ1-3	CASSYSGDKLGNTIYF	TGTGCCAGCAGTTACTCGGGGGACAAGCTTGGAAACACCATATATTTT
TRBV6-5	15	.	TRBD2	TRBJ2-5	CASTGRTRGRETQYF	TGTGCCAGCACGGGAAGGACTAGGGGTAGGGAGACCCAGTACTTC
TRBV13	15	.	.	TRBJ1-6	CASSSSQGYNSPLHF	TGTGCCAGCAGCTCTTCACAGGGCTATAATTCACCCCTCCACTTT